The following is a T cell receptor (beta chain) sequence with its context. This sample was included in a study of blood T cell repertoires in COVID-19. The method was immunoSEQ multiplex PCR; TCRdb's version includes in-frame clones alone and lacks a portion of them. The sample holds 130,000 to 150,000 clones; more than 80% are singletons and the top ten take approximately 5%. This CDR3 comprises 14 residues. Germline lookup yields CDR1 MDHEN and CDR2 SYDVKM. Between the trimmed V and J ends, which lost 6 bases and 6 bases, there was a span of 15 bases. This TCR was sampled from a human donor in a cohort sampled during active COVID-19. The material sequenced was peripheral blood. The gene calls are TRBV28 and TRBJ2-1, with a possible D match to TRBD2 (6 bases). CDR3 in DNA: TGTGCCAGCAGCCTGATTGGGGGGTCCAATGAGCAGTTCTTC. This codes for CASSLIGGSNEQFF.